These 2 T cell receptor beta chains originate from one sample sequenced in a study of shared clonotypes between healthy human individuals. The assay was immunoSEQ multiplex PCR, and TCRdb's table has in-frame clones only and misses some. The sample has about 1 million clones, around 74% seen once. The sample taken for sequencing was memory CD4+ T cells sorted from blood. The subset: CD45RA-negative fraction. The receptors stem from a man between 18 and 29 years old in good health.

A single count supports this clone. The gene calls are TRBV30 and TRBJ2-5; 7 bases map to TRBD1. The J call may be in error: the DNA end matches TRBJ2-7 better. The CDR3 has 14 residues. The germline CDR1 and CDR2 sequences are GTSNPN and SVGIG (reference sequence). CDR3 in DNA: TGTGCCTGGCAGGGGGAGTTAACATCCTACGAGCAGTACTTC. It specifies CAWQGELTSYEQYF.

DNA for the CDR3: TGTGCCAGCAGCCTACAGGGGTCAGGAAGAGATACGCAGTATTTT. It yields the protein CASSLQGSGRDTQYF. This sequence joins TRBV27 and TRBJ2-3; 7 nucleotides align to TRBD1. The ends lost 6 bases at V and 5 bases at J; junction bases unmatched: 11. The CDR3 is 15 residues long. CDR1 and CDR2 (germline): MNHEY, SMNVEV (reference sequence).